The rows below give T cell receptor beta chains drawn from one sample of a study of blood T cell repertoires in COVID-19. Clones were read by immunoSEQ multiplex PCR, and TCRdb kept only the in-frame ones, dropping some. The sample includes 240,000 or so clones, approximately 83% of them seen just once. The sequenced sample consisted of peripheral blood. Every receptor here comes from a woman aged 25 to 45 who had recovered from COVID-19. Both conserved end residues are part of each CDR3. D genes are given only for firm matches. For some rows the clone size is stated as once, few or many, or as a class when expanded; others skip it.

D: TRBD1; J: TRBJ1-2; V: TRBV7-3; size: .; DNA: TGTGCCAGCAGCGTTGTAGGGACAGGGAGGTCCGGATGGGATGGCTACACCTTC; CDR3: CASSVVGTGRSGWDGYTF
D: TRBD2; J: TRBJ2-3; V: TRBV5-8; size: .; DNA: TGTGCCAGCAGCTTGGGGTTTACTAGCGGGGGCCTCACAGATACGCAGTATTTT; CDR3: CASSLGFTSGGLTDTQYF
D: .; J: TRBJ2-5; V: TRBV7-2; size: .; DNA: TGTGCCAGCAGCTTAACAAGACAAGAGACCCAGTACTTC; CDR3: CASSLTRQETQYF
D: .; J: TRBJ2-7; V: TRBV7-2; size: once; DNA: TGTGCCAGCAGTTACGACAGGTCCTACGAGCAGTACTTC; CDR3: CASSYDRSYEQYF
D: .; J: TRBJ2-1; V: TRBV2; size: .; DNA: TGTGCCAGCAAGGTTAGACAGATTTACAATGAGCAGTTCTTC; CDR3: CASKVRQIYNEQFF
D: .; J: TRBJ1-1; V: TRBV19; size: .; DNA: TGTGCCAGTAGTATGTTTCCGAGGTCAGCGACTGAAGCTTTCTTT; CDR3: CASSMFPRSATEAFF
D: TRBD2; J: TRBJ2-3; V: TRBV18; size: .; DNA: TGTGCCAGCTCACCACCCATGACTAGCGGGGAGCACACAGATACGCAGTATTTT; CDR3: CASSPPMTSGEHTDTQYF
D: .; J: TRBJ2-1; V: TRBV5-4; size: .; DNA: TGTGCCAGCAGCTTGCAGGCCTTCCAGGGTGGAGTAGAGCAGTTCTTC; CDR3: CASSLQAFQGGVEQFF
D: TRBD2; J: TRBJ2-3; V: TRBV7-2; size: .; DNA: TGTGCCAGCAGCGTACTAGCGGGGGGAGGTACTGATACGCAGTATTTT; CDR3: CASSVLAGGGTDTQYF
D: TRBD1; J: TRBJ1-1; V: TRBV4-1; size: .; DNA: TGCGCCAGCAGCCATTTAAGGGACAGGGGGGAAGCTTTCTTT; CDR3: CASSHLRDRGEAFF
D: TRBD1; J: TRBJ1-6; V: TRBV23-1; size: .; DNA: TGCGCCAGCAGTCAATTAAATACAGGGACAGGGTTTTCACCCCTCCACTTT; CDR3: CASSQLNTGTGFSPLHF
D: .; J: TRBJ2-3; V: TRBV19; size: .; DNA: TGTGCCAGTAGTATGGGGGCCTCTCAGTATTTT; CDR3: CASSMGASQYF
D: TRBD1; J: TRBJ1-2; V: TRBV10-3; size: .; DNA: TGTGCCACCGTCGGGACAGTCTATGGCTACACCTTC; CDR3: CATVGTVYGYTF
D: TRBD2; J: TRBJ2-6; V: TRBV29-1; size: .; DNA: TGCAGCGTTGGGGGAGGGGCTGGGGCCAACGTCCTGACTTTC; CDR3: CSVGGGAGANVLTF
D: TRBD1; J: TRBJ2-2; V: TRBV19; size: .; DNA: TGTGCCAGTAGTATAGATCGGAGACAGGGGGTTCTGTTTTTT; CDR3: CASSIDRRQGVLFF
D: .; J: TRBJ2-2; V: TRBV9; size: .; DNA: TGTGCCAGCAGCGTAGGGGGGCCCGGGGAGCTGTTTTTT; CDR3: CASSVGGPGELFF
D: TRBD1; J: TRBJ1-3; V: TRBV10-3; size: .; DNA: TGTGCCATCAGGAGACAGGGGGCTCCTGGAAACACCATATATTTT; CDR3: CAIRRQGAPGNTIYF
D: .; J: TRBJ1-1; V: TRBV6-2/TRBV6-3; size: .; DNA: TGTGCCAGCAGCCCCCAGACAGGAGGTGAAGCTTTCTTT; CDR3: CASSPQTGGEAFF
D: .; J: TRBJ1-6; V: TRBV7-8; size: few; DNA: TGTGCCAGCAGCCCCGGGGGGACGAAAGGGTCACCCCTCCACTTT; CDR3: CASSPGGTKGSPLHF
D: .; J: TRBJ1-4; V: TRBV11-2; size: .; DNA: TGTGCCAGCAGCCCCATGACCGGGGCTAATGAAAAACTGTTTTTT; CDR3: CASSPMTGANEKLFF
D: TRBD1; J: TRBJ2-7; V: TRBV6-5; size: few; DNA: TGTGCCAGCTTGCAGGGGGCTATATACGAGCAGTACTTC; CDR3: CASLQGAIYEQYF
D: .; J: TRBJ2-5; V: TRBV12-3/TRBV12-4; size: once; DNA: TGTGCCAGCAGTTTACTCCAAGAGACCCAGTACTTC; CDR3: CASSLLQETQYF
D: .; J: TRBJ1-1; V: TRBV18; size: .; DNA: TGTGCCAGCTCACCACAGCAGGGGCTCGACACTGAAGCTTTCTTT; CDR3: CASSPQQGLDTEAFF
D: TRBD2; J: TRBJ2-5; V: TRBV6-4; size: few; DNA: TGTGCCAGCAGTGAGGATAGCGGGGGCCTCACGACCCAGTACTTC; CDR3: CASSEDSGGLTTQYF
D: .; J: TRBJ2-2; V: TRBV7-9; size: .; DNA: TGTGCCAGCAGCTTAGGGCCCGGGGAGCTGTTTTTT; CDR3: CASSLGPGELFF
D: .; J: TRBJ2-1; V: TRBV4-1; size: .; DNA: TGCGCCAGCAGCCAAGTTCAGGACAGCTCCTACAATGAGCAGTTCTTC; CDR3: CASSQVQDSSYNEQFF
D: TRBD1; J: TRBJ1-1; V: TRBV6-7; size: .; DNA: TGTGCCAGCAGTTACTCAATCCCGACAGGGGACACTATGAACACTGAAGCTTTCTTT; CDR3: CASSYSIPTGDTMNTEAFF
D: TRBD1; J: TRBJ1-1; V: TRBV7-9; size: .; DNA: TGTGCCAGCAGCACGACAGGGGTGAACACTGAAGCTTTCTTT; CDR3: CASSTTGVNTEAFF
D: .; J: TRBJ2-7; V: TRBV14; size: few; DNA: TGTGCCAGCAGCCAAGGGACAGTAGACTACGAGCAGTACTTC; CDR3: CASSQGTVDYEQYF
D: TRBD1; J: TRBJ2-5; V: TRBV5-1; size: .; DNA: TGCGCCAGCAGCAGGGACAGGGAGGGTGAGACCCAGTACTTC; CDR3: CASSRDREGETQYF
D: TRBD2; J: TRBJ2-3; V: TRBV7-7; size: .; DNA: TGTGCCAGCAGCAAACTAGCGGGGCGGGTCACAGATACGCAGTATTTT; CDR3: CASSKLAGRVTDTQYF
D: TRBD1; J: TRBJ1-1; V: TRBV6-1; size: .; DNA: TGTGCCAGCAGTGAGGGACAGGTCGGTAGCACTGAAGCTTTCTTT; CDR3: CASSEGQVGSTEAFF
D: TRBD2; J: TRBJ2-2; V: TRBV19; size: .; DNA: TGTGCCAGTATTTTGACTAGCGGGGTCATGAACACCGGGGAGCTGTTTTTT; CDR3: CASILTSGVMNTGELFF
D: TRBD1; J: TRBJ2-1; V: TRBV2; size: .; DNA: TGTGCCAGCAGTGAATCCGGGACAGGGAGTGATGAGCAGTTCTTC; CDR3: CASSESGTGSDEQFF
D: TRBD1; J: TRBJ2-7; V: TRBV28; size: .; DNA: TGTGCCAGCAGTTTCCCCAGGGGGCACTACGAGCAGTACTTC; CDR3: CASSFPRGHYEQYF
D: TRBD1; J: TRBJ1-6; V: TRBV5-4; size: .; DNA: TGTGCCAGCAGCTTGAGGCGGGCGGCGGGACAGGGTGGTTCACCCCTCCACTTT; CDR3: CASSLRRAAGQGGSPLHF
D: TRBD1; J: TRBJ1-1; V: TRBV2; size: once; DNA: TGTGCCAGCAGTCCGGACAGGGGATCTGGCACTGAAGCTTTCTTT; CDR3: CASSPDRGSGTEAFF
D: TRBD2; J: TRBJ2-3; V: TRBV27; size: .; DNA: TGTGCCAGTAGGACTAGCGGGGGGGCGGATACGCAGTATTTT; CDR3: CASRTSGGADTQYF
D: .; J: TRBJ2-7; V: TRBV5-1; size: .; DNA: TGCGCCAGCAGCCTAGACAGGTTACACTCCTACGAGCAGTACTTC; CDR3: CASSLDRLHSYEQYF
D: .; J: TRBJ2-1; V: TRBV13; size: .; DNA: TGTGCCAGCGCTAAATCGGGGAAGAGATTAGAGCAGTTCTTC; CDR3: CASAKSGKRLEQFF
D: .; J: TRBJ2-7; V: TRBV5-6; size: .; DNA: TGTGCCAGCAGCCTAAGGGGCTACGAGCAGTACTTC; CDR3: CASSLRGYEQYF
D: TRBD1; J: TRBJ1-1; V: TRBV6-5; size: .; DNA: TGTGCCAGCCCCCCCGAGGACAGGGTTTTGGCTTTCTTT; CDR3: CASPPEDRVLAFF
D: .; J: TRBJ1-1; V: TRBV29-1; size: .; DNA: TGCAGCGTTGATAACCCCAGCAGGGAATGGGGCACTGAAGCTTTCTTT; CDR3: CSVDNPSREWGTEAFF
D: .; J: TRBJ1-2; V: TRBV25-1; size: .; DNA: TGTGCCAGCAGTGAAGAGGGGATCGGCAGGGGCGGCTACACCTTC; CDR3: CASSEEGIGRGGYTF
D: TRBD1; J: TRBJ1-4; V: TRBV19; size: .; DNA: TGTGCCAGTAGTTCGGGACAGATCCCTGAAAAACTGTTTTTT; CDR3: CASSSGQIPEKLFF
D: .; J: TRBJ2-1; V: TRBV27; size: .; DNA: TGTGCCAGCAGTTTTGGGCAGGGTTACAATGAGCAGTTCTTC; CDR3: CASSFGQGYNEQFF
D: .; J: TRBJ2-5; V: TRBV5-5; size: few; DNA: TGTGCCAGCAGCTTGGCCGGGACTGAAGAGACCCAGTACTTC; CDR3: CASSLAGTEETQYF